The rows below give T cell receptor beta chains drawn from one sample of a study of vaccination effects on CD4 cells after COVID-19. What these receptors recognize is not known. The table came from immunoSEQ multiplex PCR; TCRdb's copy has only in-frame clones and leaves some out. The profile shows some 22,000 clones, 76% of them singletons. The sample here was CD4+ T cells from PBMCs cultured with SARS-CoV-2 spike peptides, taken before COVID-19 vaccination. The source is a human donor who had a prior SARS-CoV-2 infection. Both conserved end residues are part of each CDR3. The D gene is left open where the match is weak. Some rows have no size entry. The others give once, few or many, or a class for an expanded clone.

TRBJ2-2,.,TRBV24-1,TRBD2,CATSDLGGSPTGELFF,TGTGCCACCAGTGATTTAGGCGGGAGTCCCACCGGGGAGCTGTTTTTT
TRBJ1-3,.,TRBV12-3/TRBV12-4,TRBD1,CASSLAQGNTIYF,TGTGCCAGCAGTTTAGCACAGGGGAACACCATATATTTT
TRBJ2-1,.,TRBV11-2,TRBD2,CASSTRLAGVNEQFF,TGTGCCAGCAGCACCCGACTAGCGGGGGTAAATGAGCAGTTCTTC
TRBJ2-3,.,TRBV11-2,.,CASSSRIAVGTDTQYF,TGTGCCAGCAGCTCTCGAATAGCGGTAGGCACAGATACGCAGTATTTT
TRBJ2-3,.,TRBV15,.,CATSRRLARTDTQYF,TGTGCCACCAGCAGGAGATTGGCGAGGACAGATACGCAGTATTTT
TRBJ2-5,.,TRBV5-6,TRBD1,CASSSLTGLETQYF,TGTGCCAGCAGCTCCCTGACAGGGCTGGAGACCCAGTACTTC
TRBJ2-4,.,TRBV7-9,.,CASSHRVTEHIQYF,TGTGCCAGCAGCCACCGGGTCACCGAGCACATTCAGTACTTC
TRBJ1-4,.,TRBV10-3,TRBD1,CAISAVGQGDEKLFF,TGTGCCATCAGTGCGGTGGGACAGGGTGATGAAAAACTGTTTTTT
TRBJ2-1,.,TRBV11-3,.,CASSLLGGSNEQFF,TGTGCCAGCAGCTTATTAGGTGGGAGCAATGAGCAGTTCTTC
TRBJ2-1,.,TRBV5-8,.,CASSLVFLDEQFF,TGTGCCAGCAGCTTGGTGTTCTTGGATGAGCAGTTCTTC
TRBJ1-1,.,TRBV5-1,.,CASSLGIDRMNTEAFF,TGCGCCAGCAGCTTGGGCATCGACCGCATGAACACTGAAGCTTTCTTT
TRBJ1-5,once,TRBV29-1,.,CSVGEPSRPQHF,TGCAGCGTGGGGGAACCGTCCCGGCCCCAGCATTTT
TRBJ2-5,.,TRBV2,TRBD2,CASSGSGGATETQYF,TGTGCCAGCAGTGGTAGCGGGGGGGCAACGGAGACCCAGTACTTC
TRBJ2-7,.,TRBV10-3,.,CAISGGGGSYEQYF,TGTGCCATCAGTGGAGGAGGTGGCTCCTACGAGCAGTACTTC
TRBJ2-5,.,TRBV2,TRBD2,CASAGLAGGGETQYF,TGTGCCAGTGCAGGACTAGCGGGAGGTGGAGAGACCCAGTACTTC
TRBJ1-2,few,TRBV5-4,.,CASRAANYGYTF,TGTGCCAGCAGGGCAGCTAACTATGGCTACACCTTC
TRBJ1-4,.,TRBV5-4,TRBD1,CASSSGTVNEKLFF,TGTGCCAGCAGCTCCGGGACAGTGAATGAAAAACTGTTTTTT
TRBJ2-5,.,TRBV6-2/TRBV6-3,TRBD2,CASSYRGLAEETQYF,TGTGCCAGCAGTTACCGGGGACTAGCGGAAGAGACCCAGTACTTC
TRBJ1-2,.,TRBV19,.,CASSMDGNYGYTF,TGTGCCAGTAGTATGGACGGCAACTATGGCTACACCTTC
TRBJ1-5,.,TRBV12-3/TRBV12-4,.,CASSKTEYQPQHF,TGTGCCAGCAGTAAGACAGAGTATCAGCCCCAGCATTTT
TRBJ2-3,.,TRBV6-2/TRBV6-3,TRBD2,CASSSSGGKNPPDTQYF,TGTGCCAGCAGCTCTAGCGGGGGGAAGAATCCCCCAGATACGCAGTATTTT
TRBJ2-3,.,TRBV5-1,TRBD2,CASSSRLAEDTQYF,TGCGCCAGCAGCTCCCGACTAGCAGAAGATACGCAGTATTTT
TRBJ2-7,few,TRBV11-1,.,CASSYSGQGYEQYF,TGTGCCAGCAGCTATAGCGGTCAGGGCTACGAGCAGTACTTC
TRBJ1-3,.,TRBV5-1,.,CASSLDRPSGNTIYF,TGCGCCAGCAGCTTGGACAGGCCCTCTGGAAACACCATATATTTT
TRBJ2-1,.,TRBV11-2,TRBD1,CASKPPKTGGRNEQFF,TGTGCCAGCAAACCACCCAAGACAGGGGGCAGGAATGAGCAGTTCTTC
TRBJ2-1,once,TRBV19,.,CASSWAARQFF,TGTGCCAGTAGTTGGGCGGCTAGGCAGTTCTTC
TRBJ2-1,.,TRBV30,TRBD2,CAWSGINPGGYNEQFF,TGTGCCTGGAGTGGTATTAATCCGGGGGGCTACAATGAGCAGTTCTTC
TRBJ2-1,.,TRBV13,TRBD2,CASSFRGGGFSNEQFF,TGTGCCAGCAGCTTCCGGGGCGGGGGGTTTTCGAATGAGCAGTTCTTC
TRBJ2-5,.,TRBV5-6,.,CASSLGTLGETQYF,TGTGCCAGCAGCTTGGGTACCTTAGGCGAGACCCAGTACTTC
TRBJ1-2,.,TRBV14,TRBD1,CASSQRQGTQSNYGYTF,TGTGCCAGCAGCCAAAGACAGGGAACGCAGAGTAACTATGGCTACACCTTC
TRBJ2-3,once,TRBV2,.,CASNSLRGYDTQYF,TGTGCCAGCAACTCCCTGAGGGGGTACGATACGCAGTATTTT
TRBJ2-2,.,TRBV5-1,TRBD2,CASSLLGTTDTGELFF,TGCGCCAGCAGCTTACTAGGGACTACAGACACCGGGGAGCTGTTTTTT
TRBJ2-7,.,TRBV11-2,.,CASSPIQSVPYEQYF,TGTGCCAGCAGCCCAATACAGTCCGTCCCCTACGAGCAGTACTTC
TRBJ2-7,.,TRBV12-3/TRBV12-4,.,CASSLTGYEQYF,TGTGCCAGCAGTTTAACGGGCTACGAGCAGTACTTC
TRBJ1-6,.,TRBV6-1,.,CASSEVGAYNSPLHF,TGTGCCAGCAGTGAAGTTGGAGCATATAATTCACCCCTCCACTTT
TRBJ1-2,.,TRBV2,TRBD1,CASRPRGQGATGYTF,TGTGCCAGCAGACCCCGGGGACAGGGGGCGACTGGCTACACCTTC
TRBJ1-2,.,TRBV19,TRBD1,CASTRTGEGSGYTF,TGTGCCAGTACCCGGACAGGGGAGGGATCTGGCTACACCTTC
TRBJ2-7,.,TRBV5-6,.,CASTIGSGPPTYEQYF,TGTGCCAGCACCATAGGCTCGGGACCTCCGACCTACGAGCAGTACTTC
TRBJ2-1,.,TRBV19,.,CASNPRNSYNEQFF,TGTGCCAGTAACCCACGAAACTCCTACAATGAGCAGTTCTTC
TRBJ2-7,once,TRBV3-1/TRBV3-2,TRBD1,CASSQDLQGLSYEQYF,TGTGCCAGCAGCCAGGACCTACAGGGGCTCTCCTACGAGCAGTACTTC
TRBJ2-6,.,TRBV5-1,.,CASSLDGPAGANVLTF,TGCGCCAGCAGCTTGGACGGACCGGCTGGGGCCAACGTCCTGACTTTC
TRBJ2-6,few,TRBV5-1,TRBD1,CASSLAGQVAGANVLTF,TGCGCCAGCAGCTTGGCCGGACAGGTAGCTGGGGCCAACGTCCTGACTTTC